The 26 T cell receptor beta chains reported below all come from one sample, sequenced in a study of vaccination and CD4 T cells after COVID-19. Stated treatment: roughly ten-day PBMC culture with coronavirus spike peptide pools or control peptides (ViraFEST assay). The antigens of these receptors remain unknown. The Oncomine TCR Beta short-read assay was what sequenced the DNA obtained from cultured CD4+ T cells. TCRdb called the PCR reads again in MiXCR, with one record for every CDR3 protein. The table has 10,000 to 15,000 distinct CDR3 sequences, roughly a fifth seen once; the top ten hold less than 15%. Sample: CD4+ T cells from blood, cultured in vitro, taken before SARS-CoV-2 vaccination. These receptors came from a human donor who received a COVID-19 vaccine.

This clonotype has a handful of counts. V and J are TRBV7-9 and TRBJ2-5; D remains unclear. Trimming removed 2 bases at V and 5 bases at J, with 12 bases between. The CDR3 has 14 amino acids. In germline, CDR1 is SEHNR, CDR2 FQNEAQ (reference sequence). CDR3 region: CASSLLSFLETQYF. As DNA, the CDR3 is TGTGCCAGCAGCTTACTTAGTTTCTTGGAGACCCAGTACTTC.

This chain connects TRBV7-2 to TRBJ1-5, with D unclear. The CDR3 loop spans 13 amino acids. Germline V gene lookup returns CDR1 SGHTA and CDR2 FQGNSA. Trimming stripped 1 base from V and 9 bases from J, with 10 bases between. This CDR3 is CTSSLGRGRPQHF. The CDR3 DNA reads as TGTACCAGCAGCTTAGGAAGAGGTAGGCCCCAGCATTTT.

This clonotype has just a few counts. The CDR3 loop reads CAWSPGEGNSPLHF. The CDR3 DNA is TGTGCCTGGAGTCCCGGGGAGGGGAATTCACCCCTCCACTTT. The chain carries TRBV30 and TRBJ1-6; weak D call: TRBD1 (5 bases). Trimming left V 2 bases short and J 7 bases short, with 12 bases between. Germline V gene data show CDR1 as GTSNPN and CDR2 as SVGIG (reference sequence). The CDR3 consists of 14 residues. The full variable domain, in which reference TRBV30 and TRBJ1-6 provide the parts outside the CDR3, is SQTIHQWPATLVQPVGSPLSLECTVEGTSNPNLYWYRQAAGRGLQLLFYSVGIGQISSEVPQNLSASRPQDRQFILSSKKLLLSDSGFYLCAWSPGEGNSPLHFGNGTRLTVT.

This clonotype was counted a few times. The gene calls are TRBV7-3 and TRBJ2-2; D perhaps matches TRBD1 (6 bases). CDR3 size: 14 residues. The V gene's germline CDR1 is SGHTA and CDR2 FQGTGA. V lost 6 bases and J 0 bases, leaving 8 bases between the germline ends. The CDR3, as DNA: TGTGCCAGCAGTCGGACAGCGAACACCGGGGAGCTGTTTTTT. Translating gives CASSRTANTGELFF.

This clonotype is medium-sized within its sample. This chain connects TRBV6-1 to TRBJ1-2; possibly TRBD1 for D (6 bases). Germline V gives CDR1 MNHNS, CDR2 SASEGT. Deletions cut 4 bases from V and 5 bases from J, with 17 bases between. The CDR3 consists of 15 residues. CDR3: CASSAPGDGGYGYTF. Written as DNA, the CDR3 is TGTGCCAGCAGTGCTCCAGGGGACGGAGGGTATGGCTACACCTTC.

This clonotype has more than one count but fewer than ten. The V call is TRBV19, the J call TRBJ2-7; D is unclear. Per germline, CDR1 LNHDA and CDR2 SQIVND (reference sequence). The CDR3 loop spans 14 amino acids. The V end was cut by 3 bases, the J end by 2 bases, with 11 bases between. The CDR3 DNA reads as TGTGCCAGTAGTATGTTCTCCGGTACCTACGAGCAGTACTTC. Protein: CASSMFSGTYEQYF.

This clonotype was counted once. At one end, the junction sequence differs from germline, possibly due to a read error. V and J are TRBV5-3 and TRBJ2-7; TRBD2 matches 7 bases. TRBV5-3 is designated an ORF whose function remains uncertain. The CDR3 runs 17 residues. In DNA form, the CDR3 reads TGTGCCAGCAGCTTGGACCTGACTAGCATGAGCTCCTACGAGCAGTACTTC. Its translation: CASSLDLTSMSSYEQYF.

In this sample, this clonotype turned up a few times. V and J are TRBV10-3 and TRBJ1-5, with TRBD1 matching over 10 bases. J lost 9 bases, V lost 0 bases, and 5 bases had no gene match. Per the germline V gene, CDR1 is ENHRY and CDR2 is SYGVKD. The CDR3 totals 15 residues. The CDR3 DNA reads as TGTGCCATCAGTGAGTCGAGGGACAGGGGCGGGCCCCAGCATTTT. This translates into CAISESRDRGGPQHF.

This clonotype was observed a few times. This chain links TRBV7-9 with TRBJ2-7; D possibly corresponds to TRBD2 (5 bases). V was shortened by 5 bases and J by 0 bases, with 20 bases between the two germline ends. Germline assignment: CDR1 SEHNR and CDR2 FQNEAQ (reference sequence). This CDR3 has 17 residues. CDR3 sequence: CASSPLQRGSTSYEQYF. CDR3 nucleotides: TGTGCCAGCAGCCCCTTGCAGAGAGGGTCTACCTCCTACGAGCAGTACTTC.

V gene TRBV25-1 combines with J gene TRBJ2-3; 7 bases match TRBD2. In germline, CDR1 is MGHDK, CDR2 SYGVNS. The CDR3 contains 17 residues. With 2 bases clipped from V and 2 bases from J, the junction kept 10 bases outside the gene matches. CDR3 coding DNA: TGTGCCAGCAGTGAAGATATGGCGGGGGTAATCACAGATACGCAGTATTTT. Translated: CASSEDMAGVITDTQYF.

J is TRBJ2-1 and V is TRBV7-2; 7 bases are shared with TRBD2. CDR3 length: 16 amino acids. From germline, CDR1 is SGHTA and CDR2 FQGNSA. The junction had 11 bases not matched to a gene; V was cut back by 5 bases and J by 4 bases. The CDR3 DNA reads TGTGCCAGCAGCGTAAGCGGGACTCTAACTTACAATGAGCAGTTCTTC. Its protein is CASSVSGTLTYNEQFF.

The sample holds one count of this clonotype. The chain has TRBV5-1 and TRBJ2-5; TRBD1 or TRBD2 may be the D gene (5 bases each). The germline V gene encodes CDR1 SGHRS and CDR2 YFSETQ. The V gene lost 0 bases and the J gene lost 5 bases, with 38 bases spanning the gap. CDR3 length equals 23 residues. Here the CDR3 DNA reads TGCGCCAGCAGCTTGGCCGGGCAGGCGGGCGGGCCACATCTGGGGGAACTTTTTGAGACCCAGTACTTC. It is translated as CASSLAGQAGGPHLGELFETQYF.

This clonotype turned up a few times. The chain is built from TRBV5-1 and TRBJ1-1, with D possibly being TRBD1 (5 bases). Deletions cut 2 bases from V and 5 bases from J, with 13 bases between. The CDR3 is made up of 14 amino acids. Per the germline V gene, CDR1 is SGHRS and CDR2 is YFSETQ. The CDR3 loop reads CASSLQTGQTEAFF. In DNA form, the CDR3 reads TGCGCCAGCAGCTTACAAACAGGTCAGACTGAAGCTTTCTTT.

This clonotype was observed a handful of times. The rearrangement joins TRBV6-1 to TRBJ1-1; 9 nucleotides agree with TRBD1. CDR1 is MNHNS and CDR2 is SASEGT in the germline V gene. V dropped 6 bases and J dropped 0; count of bases not matched to a gene: 5. This CDR3 has 15 residues. The CDR3 DNA sequence: TGTGCCAGCAGACGCACAGGGGGCCTGAACACTGAAGCTTTCTTT. This codes for CASRRTGGLNTEAFF.

This clonotype was recorded a few times. The chain combines TRBV6-1 with TRBJ1-5; TRBD1 matches 11 bases. The CDR3 length is 16 residues. Germline V gives CDR1 MNHNS, CDR2 SASEGT. J lost 5 bases, V lost 4 bases, and 7 bases had no gene match. CDR3 residues: CASSGTGGFWDQPQHF. DNA of the CDR3: TGTGCCAGCAGTGGGACAGGGGGCTTTTGGGATCAGCCCCAGCATTTT.

This clonotype occurred a few times. This rearrangement joins TRBV27 to TRBJ2-3, with 7 bases aligning to TRBD2. The CDR3 length is 13 residues. Germline V CDR1 and CDR2: MNHEY, SMNVEV (reference sequence). The J segment lost 4 bases and the V segment lost 3 bases, leaving 1 base of the junction unmatched. CDR3 amino acids: CASSFAGADTQYF. CDR3 coding DNA: TGTGCCAGCAGTTTTGCGGGGGCAGATACGCAGTATTTT.

By share, this clonotype counts as medium-sized. The chain links TRBV20-1 to TRBJ2-5, with 7 bases identical to TRBD2. V lost 5 bases, J lost 4 bases, and 4 bases stayed unmatched. Germline lookup yields CDR1 DFQATT and CDR2 SNEGSKA (reference sequence). The CDR3 runs to 12 residues. The CDR3 loop is CSAPGGLETQYF. The CDR3 DNA reads as TGCAGTGCTCCGGGGGGTTTAGAGACCCAGTACTTC.

This clonotype was detected a few times. This chain connects TRBV20-1 to TRBJ2-7; no firm D call. Germline CDR1 reads DFQATT; CDR2 reads SNEGSKA (reference sequence). V lost 0 bases to trimming and J lost 2 bases, with 11 bases between them. This CDR3 is 14 amino acids long. The CDR3 DNA reads as TGCAGTGCTAGAGACGCGGCAGGCACCTACGAGCAGTACTTC. Its protein is CSARDAAGTYEQYF.

The chain recombines TRBV20-1 with TRBJ1-6; 7 positions agree with TRBD1. The trim removed 5 bases at V and 7 bases at J, leaving 14 bases unmatched. Per the germline V gene, CDR1 is DFQATT and CDR2 is SNEGSKA (reference sequence). The CDR3 has 16 amino acids. The CDR3 loop is CSAPPPRQGRNSPLHF. The CDR3 DNA is TGCAGTGCTCCCCCCCCCCGACAGGGTAGGAATTCACCCCTCCACTTT.

The chain uses TRBV7-2 and TRBJ1-5, with 7 bases aligning to TRBD1. The CDR3 extends over 15 amino acids. With V trimmed by 2 bases and J by 5 bases, 6 bases remained unmatched. CDR1 is SGHTA and CDR2 is FQGNSA in the germline V gene. The CDR3 region is CASSLWGQRDQPQHF. Here the CDR3 DNA reads TGTGCCAGCAGCTTATGGGGACAGAGGGATCAGCCCCAGCATTTT.

The CDR3: CASSLVVGGGLYNEQFF. Here the CDR3 DNA reads TGTGCCAGCAGCTTAGTAGTCGGGGGGGGCCTCTACAATGAGCAGTTCTTC. This chain connects TRBV7-6 to TRBJ2-1, with 8 positions matching TRBD2. The ends lost 1 base at V and 3 bases at J; junction bases unmatched: 8. The CDR3 covers 17 residues. Germline V gene data show CDR1 as SGHVS and CDR2 as FNYEAQ.

The chain recombines TRBV24-1 with TRBJ2-7, with a tentative D call TRBD1 (6 bases). CDR1 and CDR2 from the germline V gene are KGHDR and SFDVKD. Trimming cost V 4 bases and J 5 bases, with 17 bases left between them. The CDR3 runs 15 residues. Here the CDR3 reads CATSDPMGTSDEQYF. CDR3 nucleotide sequence: TGTGCCACCAGTGACCCGATGGGGACATCGGACGAGCAGTACTTC.

The J gene is TRBJ2-7, the V gene TRBV12-3 or TRBV12-4; 8 bases line up with TRBD2. J was trimmed by 7 bases and V by 3 bases; bases with no gene match: 11. The CDR3 loop spans 15 amino acids. CDR3 coding DNA: TGTGCCAGCAGTTTTGTTGGCCTAGCGGGTGGAGAGCAGTACTTC. As protein: CASSFVGLAGGEQYF.

Only a few counts were recorded for this clonotype. V and J are TRBV7-8 and TRBJ2-5; 13 nucleotides line up with TRBD2. With 5 bases clipped from V and 0 bases from J, the junction kept 9 bases outside the gene matches. Germline V gene lookup returns CDR1 SGHVS and CDR2 FQNEAQ. CDR3 length: 18 amino acids. CDR3 amino acids: CASSPGTSGIRYQETQYF. CDR3 bases: TGTGCCAGCAGCCCCGGGACTAGCGGGATCCGATACCAAGAGACCCAGTACTTC. Supplemented by reference TRBV7-8 and TRBJ2-5, the full variable domain reads GAGVSQSPRYKVAKRGQDVALRCDPISGHVSLFWYQQALGQGPEFLTYFQNEAQLDKSGLPSDRFFAERPEGSVSTLKIQRTQQEDSAVYLCASSPGTSGIRYQETQYFGPGTRLLVL.

This clonotype was found a few times. The J gene is TRBJ2-3, the V gene TRBV6-1; 9 bases align to TRBD2. This CDR3 has 17 residues. The V gene's germline CDR1 is MNHNS and CDR2 SASEGT. J lost 2 bases, V lost 7 bases, and 13 bases had no gene match. The CDR3 DNA reads TGTGCCAGCAACCTGGCCCCTAGCGGGGCCCCCACAGATACGCAGTATTTT. Translated: CASNLAPSGAPTDTQYF.

Only a few counts were recorded for this clonotype. The chain couples TRBV25-1 to TRBJ1-6; D remains unclear. The CDR3 runs to 14 residues. Per the germline V gene, CDR1 is MGHDK and CDR2 is SYGVNS. Trimming took 2 bases from V and 6 from J, leaving 8 bases between them. The chain's CDR3 is CASSERKSNSPLHF. CDR3 bases: TGTGCCAGCAGTGAACGGAAAAGTAATTCACCCCTCCACTTT.